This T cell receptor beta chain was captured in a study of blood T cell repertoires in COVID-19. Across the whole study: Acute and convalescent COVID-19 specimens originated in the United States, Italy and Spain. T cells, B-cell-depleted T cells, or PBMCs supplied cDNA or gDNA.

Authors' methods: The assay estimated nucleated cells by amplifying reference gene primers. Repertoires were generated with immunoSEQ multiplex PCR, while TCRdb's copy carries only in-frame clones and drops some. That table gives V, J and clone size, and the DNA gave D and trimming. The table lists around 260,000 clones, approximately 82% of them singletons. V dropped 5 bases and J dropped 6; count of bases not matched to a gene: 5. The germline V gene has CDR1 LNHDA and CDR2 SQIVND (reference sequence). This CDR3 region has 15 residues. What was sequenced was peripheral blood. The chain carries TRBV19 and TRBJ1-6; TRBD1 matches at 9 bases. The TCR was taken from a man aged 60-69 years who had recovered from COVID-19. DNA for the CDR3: TGTGCCAGTAGTGGGACAGGGTCTATTAATTCACCCCTCCACTTT. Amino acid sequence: CASSGTGSINSPLHF.